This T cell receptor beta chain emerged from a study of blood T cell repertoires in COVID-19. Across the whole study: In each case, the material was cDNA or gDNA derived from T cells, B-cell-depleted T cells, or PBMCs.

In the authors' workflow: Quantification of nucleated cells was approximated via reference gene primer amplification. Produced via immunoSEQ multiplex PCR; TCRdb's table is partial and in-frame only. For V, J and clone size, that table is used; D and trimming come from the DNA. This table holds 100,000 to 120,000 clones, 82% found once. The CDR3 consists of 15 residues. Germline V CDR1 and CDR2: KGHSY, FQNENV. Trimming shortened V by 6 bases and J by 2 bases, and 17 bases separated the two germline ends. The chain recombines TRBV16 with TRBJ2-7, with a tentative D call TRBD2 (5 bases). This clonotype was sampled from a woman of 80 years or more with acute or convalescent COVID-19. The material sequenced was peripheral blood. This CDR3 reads CASSRGPVGTYEQYF. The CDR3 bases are TGTGCCAGCAGTCGAGGGCCTGTGGGCACCTACGAGCAGTACTTC.